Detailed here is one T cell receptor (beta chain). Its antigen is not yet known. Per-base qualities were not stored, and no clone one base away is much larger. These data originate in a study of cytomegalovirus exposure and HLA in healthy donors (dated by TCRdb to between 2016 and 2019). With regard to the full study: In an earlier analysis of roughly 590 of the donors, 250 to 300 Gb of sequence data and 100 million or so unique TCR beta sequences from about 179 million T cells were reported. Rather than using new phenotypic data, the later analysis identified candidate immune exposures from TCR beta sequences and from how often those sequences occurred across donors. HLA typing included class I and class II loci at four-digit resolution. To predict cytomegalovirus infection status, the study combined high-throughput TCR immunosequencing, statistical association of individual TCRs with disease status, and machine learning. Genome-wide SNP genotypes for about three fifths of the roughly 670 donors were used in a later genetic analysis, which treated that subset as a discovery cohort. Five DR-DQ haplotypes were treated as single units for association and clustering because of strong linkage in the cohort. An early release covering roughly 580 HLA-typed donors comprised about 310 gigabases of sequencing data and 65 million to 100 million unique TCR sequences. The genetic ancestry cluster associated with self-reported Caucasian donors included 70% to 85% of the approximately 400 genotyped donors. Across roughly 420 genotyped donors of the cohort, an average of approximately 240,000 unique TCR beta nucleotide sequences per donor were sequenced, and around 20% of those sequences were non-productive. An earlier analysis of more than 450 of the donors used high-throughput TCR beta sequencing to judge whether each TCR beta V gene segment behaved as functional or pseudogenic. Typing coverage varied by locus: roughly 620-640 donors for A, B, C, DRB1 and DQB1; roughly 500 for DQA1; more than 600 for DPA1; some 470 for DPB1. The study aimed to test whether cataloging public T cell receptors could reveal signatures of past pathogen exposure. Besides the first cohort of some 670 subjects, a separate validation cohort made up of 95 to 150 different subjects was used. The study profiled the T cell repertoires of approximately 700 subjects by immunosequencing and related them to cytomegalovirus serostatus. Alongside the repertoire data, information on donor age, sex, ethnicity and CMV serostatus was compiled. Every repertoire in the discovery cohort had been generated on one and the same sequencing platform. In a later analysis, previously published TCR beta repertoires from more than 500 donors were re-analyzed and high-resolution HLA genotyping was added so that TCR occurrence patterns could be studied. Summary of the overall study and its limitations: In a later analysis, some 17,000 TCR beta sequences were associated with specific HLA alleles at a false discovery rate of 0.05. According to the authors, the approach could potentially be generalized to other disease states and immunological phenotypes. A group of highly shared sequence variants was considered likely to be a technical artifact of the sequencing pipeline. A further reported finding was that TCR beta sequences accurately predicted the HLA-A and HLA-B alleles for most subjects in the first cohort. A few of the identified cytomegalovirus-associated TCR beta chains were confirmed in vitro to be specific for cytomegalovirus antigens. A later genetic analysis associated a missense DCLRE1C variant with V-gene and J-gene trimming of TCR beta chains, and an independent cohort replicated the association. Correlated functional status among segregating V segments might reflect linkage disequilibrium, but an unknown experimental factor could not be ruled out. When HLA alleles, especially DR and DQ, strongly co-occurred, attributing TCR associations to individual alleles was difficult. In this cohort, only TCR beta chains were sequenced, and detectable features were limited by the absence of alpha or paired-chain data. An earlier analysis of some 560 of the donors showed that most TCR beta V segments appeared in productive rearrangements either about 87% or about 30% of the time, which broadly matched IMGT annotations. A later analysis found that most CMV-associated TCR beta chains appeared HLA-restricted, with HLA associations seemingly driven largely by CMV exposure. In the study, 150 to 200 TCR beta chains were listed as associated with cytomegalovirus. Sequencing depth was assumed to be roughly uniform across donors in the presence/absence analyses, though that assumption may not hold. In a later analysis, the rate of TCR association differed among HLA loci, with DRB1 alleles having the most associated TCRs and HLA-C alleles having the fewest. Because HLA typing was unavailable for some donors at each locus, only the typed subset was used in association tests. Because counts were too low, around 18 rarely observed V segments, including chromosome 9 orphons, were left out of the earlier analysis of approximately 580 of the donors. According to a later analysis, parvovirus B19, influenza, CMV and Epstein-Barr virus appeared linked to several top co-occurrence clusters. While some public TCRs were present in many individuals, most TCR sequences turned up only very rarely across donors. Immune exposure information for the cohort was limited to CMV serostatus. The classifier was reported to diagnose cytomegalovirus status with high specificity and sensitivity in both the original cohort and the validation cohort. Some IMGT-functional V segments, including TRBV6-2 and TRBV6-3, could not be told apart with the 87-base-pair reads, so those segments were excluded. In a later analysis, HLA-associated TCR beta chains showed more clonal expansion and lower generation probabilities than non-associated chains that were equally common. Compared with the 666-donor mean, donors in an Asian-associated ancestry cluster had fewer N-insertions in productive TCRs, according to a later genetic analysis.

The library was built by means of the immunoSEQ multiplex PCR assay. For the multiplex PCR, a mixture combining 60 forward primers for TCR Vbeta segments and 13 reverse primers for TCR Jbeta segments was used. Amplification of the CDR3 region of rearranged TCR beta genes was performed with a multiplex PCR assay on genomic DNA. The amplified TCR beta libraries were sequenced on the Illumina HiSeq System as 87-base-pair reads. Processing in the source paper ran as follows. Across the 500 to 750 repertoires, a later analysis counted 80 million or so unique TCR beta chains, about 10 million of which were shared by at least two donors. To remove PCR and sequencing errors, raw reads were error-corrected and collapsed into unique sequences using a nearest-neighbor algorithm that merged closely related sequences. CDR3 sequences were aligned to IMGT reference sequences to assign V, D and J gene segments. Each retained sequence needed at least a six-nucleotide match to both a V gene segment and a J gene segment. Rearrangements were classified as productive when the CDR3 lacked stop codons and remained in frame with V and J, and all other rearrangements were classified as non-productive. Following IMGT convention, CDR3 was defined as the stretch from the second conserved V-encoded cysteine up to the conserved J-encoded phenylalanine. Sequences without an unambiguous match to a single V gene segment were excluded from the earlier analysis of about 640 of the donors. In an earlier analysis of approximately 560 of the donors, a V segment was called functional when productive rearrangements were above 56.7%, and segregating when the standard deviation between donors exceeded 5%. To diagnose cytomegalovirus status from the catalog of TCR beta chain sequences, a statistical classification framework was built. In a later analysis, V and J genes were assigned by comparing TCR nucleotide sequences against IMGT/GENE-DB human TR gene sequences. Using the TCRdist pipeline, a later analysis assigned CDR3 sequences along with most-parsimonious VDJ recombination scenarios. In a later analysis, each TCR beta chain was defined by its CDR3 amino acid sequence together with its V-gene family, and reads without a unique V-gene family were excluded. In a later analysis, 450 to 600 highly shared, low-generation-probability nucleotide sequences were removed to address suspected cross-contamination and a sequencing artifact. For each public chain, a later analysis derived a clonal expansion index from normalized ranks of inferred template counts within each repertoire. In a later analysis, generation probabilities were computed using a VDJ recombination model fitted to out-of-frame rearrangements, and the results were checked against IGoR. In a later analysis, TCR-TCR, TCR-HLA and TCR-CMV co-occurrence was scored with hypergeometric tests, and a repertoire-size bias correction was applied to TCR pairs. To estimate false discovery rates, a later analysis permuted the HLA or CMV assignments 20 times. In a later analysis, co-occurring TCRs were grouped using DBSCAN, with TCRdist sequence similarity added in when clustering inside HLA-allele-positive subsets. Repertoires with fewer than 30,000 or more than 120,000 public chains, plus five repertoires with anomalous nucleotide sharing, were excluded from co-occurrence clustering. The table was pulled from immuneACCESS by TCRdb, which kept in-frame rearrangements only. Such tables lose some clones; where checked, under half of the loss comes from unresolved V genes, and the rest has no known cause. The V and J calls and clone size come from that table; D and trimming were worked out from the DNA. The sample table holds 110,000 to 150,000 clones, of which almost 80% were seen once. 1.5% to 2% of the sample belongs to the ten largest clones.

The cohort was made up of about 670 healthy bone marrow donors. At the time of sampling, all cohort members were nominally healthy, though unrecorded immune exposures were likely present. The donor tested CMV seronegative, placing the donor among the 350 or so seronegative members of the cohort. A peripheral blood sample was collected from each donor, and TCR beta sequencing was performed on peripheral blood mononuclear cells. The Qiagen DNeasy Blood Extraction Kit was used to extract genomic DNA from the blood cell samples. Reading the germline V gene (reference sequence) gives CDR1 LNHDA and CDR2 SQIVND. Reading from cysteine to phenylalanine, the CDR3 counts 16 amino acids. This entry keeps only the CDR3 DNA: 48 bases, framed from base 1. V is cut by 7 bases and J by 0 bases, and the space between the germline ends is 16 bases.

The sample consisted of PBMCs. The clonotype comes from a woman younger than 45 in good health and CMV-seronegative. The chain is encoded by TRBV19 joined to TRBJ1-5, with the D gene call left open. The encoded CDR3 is CASTVFLGSSNQPQHF. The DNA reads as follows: TGTGCCAGTACAGTCTTTCTGGGGAGTAGCAATCAGCCCCAGCATTTT. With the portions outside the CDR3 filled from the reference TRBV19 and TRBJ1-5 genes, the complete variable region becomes DGGITQSPKYLFRKEGQNVTLSCEQNLNHDAMYWYRQDPGQGLRLIYYSQIVNDFQKGDIAEGYSVSREKKESFPLTVTSAQKNPTAFYLCASTVFLGSSNQPQHFGDGTRLSIL.